The clone carrying this T cell receptor (beta chain) was recorded only once. This record belongs to a study of blood T cell repertoires in COVID-19. The assay was immunoSEQ multiplex PCR, and TCRdb's table has in-frame clones only and misses some. The sample consists of hundreds of thousands of clones, about 90% of them appearing once. A COVID-19 case was met by exposed participants within 2 weeks before study entry. This CDR3 contains 16 residues. Germline V gene data show CDR1 as MDHEN and CDR2 as SYDVKM. The J segment lost 7 bases and the V segment lost 2 bases, leaving 10 bases of the junction unmatched.

The specimen sequenced was PBMCs or T cells enriched from blood (not recorded which). This clonotype was sampled from a woman aged 45-60 years who had been exposed to COVID-19. The chain couples TRBV28 to TRBJ2-1; 8 positions agree with TRBD1. In DNA form, the CDR3 reads TGTGCCAGCAGTTTAGGTCCCCAGGGGGCGCATAATGAGCAGTTCTTC. Its translation is CASSLGPQGAHNEQFF.